Sequencing of this T cell receptor (beta chain) was carried out in a study of T-cell memory formation after mild COVID-19. Notes on the study in general: SARS-CoV-2 specificity of second-wave clones peaking day 37 was unconfirmed. Certain responding clones were present in pre-infection memory, suggesting participation of cross-reactive memory. Mainly CM and EM harbored the contracting CD4+ clones; mainly EMRA harbored the CD8+ ones.

Trimming stripped 0 bases from V and 0 bases from J, with 15 bases between. The CDR3 is 18 amino acids. CDR1 SGHRS and CDR2 YFSETQ come from the germline V gene. The sample holds a few counts of this clonotype. The antigen is unknown. TCRalpha and TCRbeta libraries used 5'RACE with constant-segment primers and UMIs. TCRdb re-derived calls from the 5' RACE reads in MiXCR, one entry per CDR3 protein. The sample records about half a million distinct CDR3 sequences, roughly 18% being singletons. The V and J genes are TRBV5-1 and TRBJ1-4; D call uncertain. This receptor was identified in an adult woman who had mild COVID-19 (a few samples of this study predate the infection). Cell type and time point are not known. The sample consisted of PBMCs or a T cell subset sorted from them (not recorded which). Here the CDR3 DNA reads TGCGCCAGCAGCTTGGAATTTTCAGTCTCTGCAACTAATGAAAAACTGTTTTTT. Amino acid sequence: CASSLEFSVSATNEKLFF.